A single sample gave rise to the 22 T cell receptor beta chains below, sequenced in a study of T cell clusters in autoimmune cytopenias. Roughly 38,000 genome equivalents of blood DNA were amplified for TRB. One tube held mixed TRB-A and TRB-B primer pools for touch-down PCR. TCRdb re-called the multiplex PCR reads and shows each CDR3 protein once, DNA omitted. The sample yields 2,500 to 3,500 distinct CDR3 sequences, of which the top ten take up 30% to 40%. This sample was also put to use in a study of T cell repertoires in aging, cancer and after chemotherapy.

The sample taken for sequencing was peripheral blood. All receptors come from a human donor with an autoimmune cytopenia or autoimmune hepatitis (not recorded which).

V gene TRBV6-2 or TRBV6-3 combines with J gene TRBJ2-7. CDR3 length: 13 residues. Germline CDR1 MNHEY, CDR2 SVGEGT. This chain's CDR3 is CASSLTATYEQYF.

The chain employs TRBV27 and TRBJ1-5. CDR3 length equals 13 residues. CDR1 and CDR2 (germline): MNHEY, SMNVEV (reference sequence). The CDR3 region is CASSLHSNQPQHF.

The gene calls are TRBV5-6 and TRBJ1-2; the TCRdb D gene call, TRBD1, has no DNA to confirm it. Germline CDR1 reads SGHDT; CDR2 reads YYEEEE. The CDR3 is 15 amino acids. CDR3 in amino acids: CASSLGTGGKDGYTF.

The chain links TRBV19 to TRBJ2-1; TCRdb names TRBD2, which stays unverified in the absence of DNA. CDR1 and CDR2 from the germline V gene are LNHDA and SQIVND (reference sequence). The CDR3 length is 18 residues. The CDR3 sequence is CASSMVLAGGPGYNEQFF.

This sequence joins TRBV27 and TRBJ2-5; with no DNA, the TCRdb D assignment of TRBD1 cannot be verified. This CDR3 region has 15 residues. The V gene's germline CDR1 is MNHEY and CDR2 SMNVEV (reference sequence). The CDR3: CASSSPAEGTGLQYF.

This clonotype registers medium-sized by frequency. Here the CDR3 reads CASSEIELSKNIQYF. This chain joins TRBV6-1 and TRBJ2-4. The CDR3 is 15 amino acids. CDR1 is MNHNS, CDR2 SASEGT, per germline.

The V call is TRBV12-3 or TRBV12-4, the J call TRBJ2-1; the TCRdb D gene call, TRBD2, has no DNA to confirm it. This CDR3 has 16 residues. CDR3 region: CASSSWTSGVLNEQFF.

The gene calls are TRBV6-5 and TRBJ2-4; TCRdb's D call of TRBD2 is untestable without DNA. CDR1 is MNHEY and CDR2 is SVGAGI in the germline V gene. The CDR3 contains 17 residues. Here the CDR3 reads CASSSTSGGQGKNIQYF.

This clonotype ranks as medium-sized in terms of frequency. The chain combines TRBV7-2 with TRBJ2-2; TCRdb's D call, TRBD2, is unchecked because there is no DNA. Germline values: CDR1 SGHTA, CDR2 FQGNSA. The CDR3 sequence is 16 residues long. CDR3 region: CASSLLLTSREGTLFF.

This clonotype is called medium-sized (0.01 to 0.1%) based on its frequency. The rearrangement links TRBV19 to TRBJ1-3. The germline V gene has CDR1 LNHDA and CDR2 SQIVND (reference sequence). CDR3 length equals 13 residues. CDR3 in amino acids: CASSDTLGNTIYF.

The chain couples TRBV27 to TRBJ2-2. Germline V gene data show CDR1 as MNHEY and CDR2 as SMNVEV (reference sequence). The CDR3 has 15 residues. Here the CDR3 reads CASTSAVGNTGELFF.

The rearrangement uses TRBV19 and TRBJ1-1; TCRdb selects TRBD1, and the lack of DNA leaves this call unchecked. The CDR3 extends over 14 amino acids. CDR1 is LNHDA and CDR2 is SQIVND in the germline V gene (reference sequence). The CDR3 sequence is CASRKTAKNTEAFF.

The chain has TRBV27 and TRBJ1-2; TCRdb's D call of TRBD1 is untestable without DNA. The CDR3 runs 15 residues. Looked up from germline, CDR1 is MNHEY and CDR2 is SMNVEV (reference sequence). CDR3 region: CASTRTGTLGGGYTF.

Considering frequency, this clonotype is medium-sized. V usage is TRBV12-3 or TRBV12-4 and J usage is TRBJ2-7; TCRdb's D call of TRBD1 is untestable without DNA. There are 14 residues in the CDR3. The CDR3 is CASRNTGTAYEQYF.

The chain links TRBV12-3 or TRBV12-4 to TRBJ1-3; TCRdb picks TRBD1, but there is no DNA to check that call. This CDR3 has 12 amino acids. The CDR3 spells CASSSGGNTIYF.

This clonotype counts as medium-sized by frequency. The genes are TRBV27 and TRBJ2-3; TCRdb names TRBD1, which stays unverified in the absence of DNA. Germline V CDR1 and CDR2: MNHEY, SMNVEV (reference sequence). This CDR3 contains 12 residues. The CDR3 sequence: CASSRSGTAQYF.

The chain has TRBV6-6 and TRBJ2-5; the D gene TCRdb calls, TRBD1, cannot be checked with no DNA. The CDR3 runs to 12 residues. Germline values: CDR1 MNHNY, CDR2 SVGAGI (reference sequence). The CDR3 reads CASSYRPSSEYF.

By frequency, this clonotype is medium-sized. The chain recombines TRBV5-5 with TRBJ1-6. The CDR3 spans 13 residues. The germline V gene has CDR1 SGHKS and CDR2 YYEKEE (reference sequence). CDR3 loop: CASSWEFNSPLHF.

This clonotype is deemed medium-sized by its frequency. The chain couples TRBV12-3 or TRBV12-4 to TRBJ2-2; TCRdb calls TRBD2, which cannot be checked without DNA. CDR3 length: 19 amino acids. CDR3 sequence: CASSPWTTPGGRDTGELFF.

This sequence joins TRBV5-1 and TRBJ2-7. CDR1 and CDR2 from the germline V gene are SGHRS and YFSETQ. The CDR3 sequence is 12 residues long. CDR3 in amino acids: CASSFSNYEQYF.

The chain is built from TRBV12-3 or TRBV12-4 and TRBJ2-3; without DNA, the TCRdb call of TRBD1 cannot be checked. CDR3 length: 15 residues. CDR3 loop: CASSFLGGKADTQYF.

By frequency, this clonotype is medium-sized. The rearrangement joins TRBV27 to TRBJ2-3; with no DNA, the TCRdb D assignment of TRBD2 cannot be verified. The germline V gene has CDR1 MNHEY and CDR2 SMNVEV (reference sequence). The CDR3 totals 18 residues. The CDR3 sequence: CASKNRASGGVRSDTQYF.